A single sample is the source of the 9 T cell receptor beta chains below, sequenced in a study of T cells in Graves' hyperthyroidism and ophthalmopathy. Amplification of TCR beta CDR3 regions used RNA as the template. The TCR CDR3 first-round RT-PCR relied on the HTBI primer set. From the multiplex PCR reads, TCRdb called clonotypes with MiXCR, one entry per CDR3 protein. Of about 590,000 distinct CDR3 sequences in the sample, around a sixth were seen once. Sequencing was performed on blood. The receptors derive from a woman aged 25 to 45 with Graves' hyperthyroidism.

Note on this clonotype: This sequence may be a read error, since a much larger clone differs from it by one base. CDR3 region: CASSSVGTETQYF. CDR3 in DNA: TGTGCCAGCAGTTCGGTCGGGACCGAGACCCAGTACTTC. This rearrangement joins TRBV12-3 or TRBV12-4 to TRBJ2-5, with D perhaps being TRBD1 or TRBD2 (5 bases each). This CDR3 has 13 residues. Trimming removed 4 bases at V and 5 bases at J, with 11 bases between.

This clonotype has just a few counts. The rearrangement links TRBV20-1 to TRBJ2-1, with 13 bases lining up with TRBD2. CDR1 is DFQATT, CDR2 SNEGSKA, per germline (reference sequence). The CDR3 is 15 residues long. V lost 6 bases and J lost 8; bases outside the gene matches: 10. This CDR3 reads CSAPNGLAGVHEQFF. CDR3 bases: TGCAGTGCCCCAAATGGACTAGCGGGAGTCCATGAGCAGTTCTTC.

This clonotype has a count of ten or more. V gene TRBV28 combines with J gene TRBJ1-1; 8 nucleotides align to TRBD1. The germline V gene encodes CDR1 MDHEN and CDR2 SYDVKM. V lost 5 bases to trimming and J lost 1 base; unmatched junction nucleotides: 12. The CDR3 runs 17 residues. CDR3 DNA: TGTGCCAGCAGTATAGGGTGGACAGGGAGGTCGAACACTGAAGCTTTCTTT. Residues: CASSIGWTGRSNTEAFF.

Of note for this clonotype: This may stem from a read error, because a much larger clone lies one nucleotide away. The J gene is TRBJ2-2, the V gene TRBV7-2; D not certain. V was cut by 5 bases and J by 0 bases, with 7 bases left in between. This CDR3 has 14 residues. Germline V gives CDR1 SGHTA, CDR2 FQGNSA. The CDR3 bases are TGTGCCAGCAGCCCCCAACCGAACACCGGGGAGCTGTTTTTT. Translating gives CASSPQPNTGELFF.

This clonotype was seen a handful of times. The rearrangement links TRBV6-1 to TRBJ2-2; TRBD2 is a possible D gene (6 bases). With 6 bases removed from V and 1 base from J, the gap between germline ends came to 9 bases. The CDR3 length is 14 residues. CDR1 and CDR2 (germline): MNHNS, SASEGT. The CDR3 protein is CASRRLVNTGELFF. In DNA, the CDR3 is TGTGCCAGCAGGCGACTAGTGAACACCGGGGAGCTGTTTTTT.

This clonotype was observed a handful of times. The chain recombines TRBV30 with TRBJ1-6, with a possible D match to TRBD1 (6 bases). V lost 1 base and J lost 4, with 14 bases in between. CDR1 is GTSNPN and CDR2 is SVGIG in the germline V gene (reference sequence). The CDR3 length is 16 residues. For the CDR3, the DNA is TGTGCCTGGAGTGCTCCGGGACAAAGATATAATTCACCCCTCCACTTT. Translating it yields CAWSAPGQRYNSPLHF.

This clonotype was detected ten times or more. The chain recombines TRBV6-2 or TRBV6-3 with TRBJ2-5; 10 bases are shared with TRBD2. CDR1 is MNHEY, CDR2 SVGEGT, per germline. This CDR3 comprises 17 residues. The V and J ends lost 0 bases and 3 bases, in that order; junction bases with no gene match: 7. The CDR3 region has the DNA TGTGCCAGCAGTTACTCACCGTCTCTAGCGGGAGAAGAGACCCAGTACTTC. It codes for CASSYSPSLAGEETQYF.

The rearrangement joins TRBV6-2 or TRBV6-3 to TRBJ2-4; D is tentatively TRBD1 or TRBD2 (5 bases each). Germline V lookup: CDR1 MNHEY, CDR2 SVGEGT. The CDR3 loop spans 16 amino acids. V was trimmed by 6 bases and J by 2 bases, leaving 17 bases between them. The chain's CDR3 is CASRDARDPTKNIQYF. For the CDR3, the DNA is TGTGCCAGCAGGGACGCAAGGGACCCCACCAAAAACATTCAGTACTTC.

This clonotype occurred a few times. This sequence joins TRBV7-9 and TRBJ2-7; 8 bases match TRBD1. CDR1 SEHNR and CDR2 FQNEAQ come from the germline V gene (reference sequence). V was clipped by 4 bases and J by 4 bases; unmatched bases: 9. The CDR3 has 15 amino acids. The CDR3 nucleotides are TGTGCCAGCAGCTCCCCGGGACAGGCCTTTTACGAGCAGTACTTC. Protein sequence: CASSSPGQAFYEQYF.